The 26 T cell receptor beta chains presented below share a single source sample, sequenced in a study of post-analysis software for immune sequencing data. Sequencing libraries made from TCR beta cDNA carried unique molecular identifiers. TCRdb processed the PCR reads anew with MiXCR; each CDR3 protein has one entry. In the table there are about 430,000 distinct CDR3 sequences, approximately 42% of which are singletons. Study-wide results and caveats: The study found TRBV5-6, TRBV5-1 and TRBV20-1 among five TRBV segments more frequent in patients than controls.

These receptors lack a known antigen. The sequencing sample was made of blood. Every receptor here comes from a girl aged 2-9 years with multiple sclerosis.

The chain recombines TRBV7-6 with TRBJ2-1; D may be TRBD1 (5 bases). This CDR3 is 13 amino acids long. Germline CDR1 is SGHVS and CDR2 is FNYEAQ. V gave up 0 bases and J gave up 9 bases, with 9 bases separating them. The CDR3 protein is CASSLADTFEQFF. For the CDR3, the DNA is TGTGCCAGCAGCTTAGCGGACACTTTTGAGCAGTTCTTC.

The count of this clonotype is one. The V gene is TRBV11-2, the J gene TRBJ2-1, with D possibly being TRBD2 (5 bases). In germline, CDR1 is SGHAT, CDR2 FQNNGV. The CDR3 has 14 amino acids. V was shortened by 0 bases and J by 9 bases, with 12 bases between the two germline ends. This CDR3 reads CASSLDGWETEQFF. The CDR3 bases are TGTGCCAGCAGCTTAGACGGTTGGGAGACTGAGCAGTTCTTC.

The rearrangement links TRBV2 to TRBJ2-1; D is ambiguous. The germline V gene encodes CDR1 SNHLY and CDR2 FYNNEI. The V end was cut by 7 bases, the J end by 5 bases, with 12 bases between. There are 13 residues in the CDR3. The CDR3 here is CASMKASDNEQFF. The CDR3 DNA sequence: TGTGCCAGCATGAAGGCCTCGGACAATGAGCAGTTCTTC.

This clonotype was counted only a few times. The rearrangement uses TRBV6-5 and TRBJ2-7; 8 bases align to TRBD2. Trimming cost V 0 bases and J 0 bases; bases outside gene matches: 4. Germline V gene data show CDR1 as MNHEY and CDR2 as SVGAGI. This CDR3 is 16 amino acids long. CDR3 amino acids: CASSYSGAGGSYEQYF. In nucleotides, the CDR3 is TGTGCCAGCAGTTACTCGGGGGCGGGGGGCTCCTACGAGCAGTACTTC.

This chain uses TRBV7-9 with TRBJ2-7, with a weak D call TRBD2 (7 bases). This CDR3 has 13 amino acids. Germline CDR1 reads SEHNR; CDR2 reads FQNEAQ (reference sequence). V dropped 7 bases and J dropped 2 bases, with 12 bases sitting between them. In DNA form, the CDR3 reads TGTGCCAGCAACGGGGGGCCCACCTACGAGCAGTACTTC. It is translated as CASNGGPTYEQYF.

The gene calls are TRBV12-3 or TRBV12-4 and TRBJ2-3; no firm D call. The CDR3 is 11 residues long. Trimming shortened V by 7 bases and J by 4 bases, and 6 bases separated the two germline ends. In DNA, the CDR3 is TGTGCCAGCATGTTTTCAGATACGCAGTATTTT. It translates to CASMFSDTQYF.

This chain uses TRBV29-1 with TRBJ2-7, with D maybe TRBD1 (5 bases). Trimming stripped 4 bases from V and 6 bases from J, with 28 bases between. The CDR3 length is 17 residues. Germline V lookup: CDR1 SQVTM, CDR2 ANQGSEA. The DNA for the CDR3 is TGCAGCGTTGGGCCCCCCCGAAACGCAGGGAAATTCGGCGAGCAGTACTTC. Protein sequence: CSVGPPRNAGKFGEQYF.

V gene TRBV4-1 combines with J gene TRBJ1-2; D perhaps matches TRBD1 (5 bases). Germline CDR1 MGHRA, CDR2 YSYEKL. Trimming shortened V by 0 bases and J by 2 bases, and 13 bases separated the two germline ends. The CDR3 runs 16 residues. CDR3 coding DNA: TGCGCCAGCAGCCAAGAGGCCGGGACGGGCAACTATGGCTACACCTTC. Translation: CASSQEAGTGNYGYTF.

The rearrangement links TRBV5-6 to TRBJ2-1; TRBD2 matches at 8 bases. CDR1 is SGHDT, CDR2 YYEEEE, per germline. The V and J ends lost 4 bases and 0 bases, in that order; junction bases with no gene match: 12. CDR3 length: 18 amino acids. CDR3 in DNA: TGTGCCAGCAGCCCCAAACGCCCGACTAGCGCCTCCTACAATGAGCAGTTCTTC. Amino acids: CASSPKRPTSASYNEQFF.

The gene calls are TRBV9 and TRBJ2-5; D gene ambiguous. Trimming left V 0 bases short and J 0 bases short, with 3 bases between. Germline CDR1 is SGDLS and CDR2 is YYNGEE. This CDR3 has 13 amino acids. The CDR3 protein is CASSVVDQETQYF. The CDR3 DNA reads TGTGCCAGCAGCGTAGTGGACCAAGAGACCCAGTACTTC.

The chain is built from TRBV7-2 and TRBJ2-4; TRBD1 might be the D (6 bases). CDR1 and CDR2 from the germline V gene are SGHTA and FQGNSA. The CDR3 length is 15 residues. The V gene lost 5 bases and the J gene lost 7 bases, with 18 bases spanning the gap. The CDR3, as DNA: TGTGCCAGCAGCCAACACCAGGGGTCGAGCAACATTCAGTACTTC. Its translation: CASSQHQGSSNIQYF. The full variable domain, its missing parts supplied by reference TRBV7-2 and TRBJ2-4, is GAGVSQSPSNKVTEKGKDVELRCDPISGHTALYWYRQSLGQGLEFLIYFQGNSAPDKSGLPSDRFSAERTGGSVSTLTIQRTQQEDSAVYLCASSQHQGSSNIQYFGAGTRLSVL.

The J gene is TRBJ2-5, the V gene TRBV10-3, with D tentatively TRBD2 (5 bases). The CDR3 runs to 15 residues. V gave up 10 bases and J gave up 0 bases, with 18 bases separating them. Germline-derived CDR1 and CDR2 are ENHRY and SYGVKD. CDR3: CATMVEREYQETQYF. CDR3 in DNA: TGTGCCACCATGGTTGAAAGGGAGTACCAAGAGACCCAGTACTTC.

This clonotype was seen only a few times. CDR3 bases: TGTGCCAGCAGACCACTAGCGGGGGCTCCCTACGAGCAGTACTTC. Amino acid sequence: CASRPLAGAPYEQYF. V and J are TRBV7-9 and TRBJ2-7; 11 nucleotides align to TRBD2. The V gene end was trimmed by 6 bases and the J gene end by 2 bases; junction bases not matched to a gene: 6. Per the germline V gene, CDR1 is SEHNR and CDR2 is FQNEAQ (reference sequence). This CDR3 region has 15 residues.

The sample holds one count of this clonotype. With a much larger clone just one base away, this may be a read error. The gene calls are TRBV29-1 and TRBJ2-1; D ambiguous. This CDR3 is 11 amino acids long. The germline gives CDR1 SQVTM, CDR2 ANQGSEA. The V end was cut by 3 bases, the J end by 6 bases, with 6 bases between. CDR3 sequence reads: CSVDRFNEQFF. CDR3 in DNA: TGCAGCGTTGACAGGTTCAATGAGCAGTTCTTC.

The chain employs TRBV7-2 and TRBJ2-7; 9 nucleotides align to TRBD2. J gave up 4 bases and V 4 bases, and 8 bases lay outside the gene matches. CDR3 length equals 15 residues. Germline V gives CDR1 SGHTA, CDR2 FQGNSA. CDR3 sequence: CASSSTQGLAYEQYF. In DNA, the CDR3 is TGTGCCAGCAGCTCTACCCAGGGACTAGCTTACGAGCAGTACTTC.

The chain couples TRBV7-2 to TRBJ1-2, with 9 bases that match TRBD1. CDR1 and CDR2 from the germline V gene are SGHTA and FQGNSA. J was trimmed by 3 bases and V by 5 bases; bases with no gene match: 1. This CDR3 contains 13 residues. CDR3 nucleotides: TGTGCCAGCAGCGACAGGGGGTACTATGGCTACACCTTC. Protein product: CASSDRGYYGYTF.

The chain carries TRBV29-1 and TRBJ2-7; D is tentatively TRBD1 or TRBD2 (7 bases each). Germline lookup yields CDR1 SQVTM and CDR2 ANQGSEA. CDR3 length: 13 amino acids. CDR3 region: CSILTGEGWEQYF. CDR3 nucleotides: TGCAGTATCCTTACAGGGGAGGGTTGGGAGCAGTACTTC.

The CDR3 region has the DNA TGCGCCAGCAGTTTCGGACAGGGGGCTTCAGATACGCAGTATTTT. Translated, it gives CASSFGQGASDTQYF. The chain recombines TRBV5-1 with TRBJ2-3, with TRBD1 matching 11 bases. J was trimmed by 4 bases and V by 5 bases; bases with no gene match: 6. Germline V CDR1 and CDR2: SGHRS, YFSETQ. The CDR3 contains 15 residues.

The chain couples TRBV7-8 to TRBJ1-1, with D possibly matching TRBD1 (6 bases). This CDR3 has 12 amino acids. Per the germline V gene, CDR1 is SGHVS and CDR2 is FQNEAQ. The germline V and J ends were trimmed by 2 bases and 11 bases, with 12 bases remaining between them. This CDR3 reads CASSLNVRGAFF. In DNA form, the CDR3 reads TGTGCCAGCAGCTTAAATGTTAGGGGGGCTTTCTTT.

The chain is built from TRBV2 and TRBJ1-2, with D unclear. CDR1 is SNHLY and CDR2 is FYNNEI in the germline V gene. Trimming removed 2 bases at V and 6 bases at J, with 10 bases between. The CDR3 runs 13 residues. The CDR3 loop reads CASSERSRNGYTF. CDR3 sequence (DNA): TGTGCCAGCAGTGAACGGTCCCGCAATGGCTACACCTTC.

The table lists this clonotype with a few counts. The chain recombines TRBV28 with TRBJ1-2; D is uncertain. The CDR3 extends over 14 amino acids. V gave up 2 bases and J gave up 7 bases, with 14 bases separating them. Germline V gene data show CDR1 as MDHEN and CDR2 as SYDVKM. For the CDR3, the DNA is TGTGCCAGCAGTTTAGAGGGCAGAGGTGGTGGCTACACCTTC. Translating it yields CASSLEGRGGGYTF.

The genes are TRBV27 and TRBJ2-3; 14 bases map to TRBD2. Per germline, CDR1 MNHEY and CDR2 SMNVEV (reference sequence). The trim removed 4 bases at V and 6 bases at J, leaving 9 bases unmatched. There are 17 residues in the CDR3. For the CDR3, the DNA is TGTGCCAGCAGTTCCCAGCGACTAGCGGGGGGGCCGGATACGCAGTATTTT. Translating gives CASSSQRLAGGPDTQYF.

This clonotype was seen only a few times. The chain has TRBV7-2 and TRBJ2-5; D gene uncertain. This CDR3 region has 12 residues. V was cut by 5 bases and J by 4 bases, with 8 bases left in between. In germline, CDR1 is SGHTA, CDR2 FQGNSA. CDR3 residues: CASSTVGETQYF. The CDR3 nucleotides are TGTGCCAGCAGCACGGTAGGAGAGACCCAGTACTTC. The variable domain in full, with the rest retrieved from reference TRBV7-2 and TRBJ2-5, is GAGVSQSPSNKVTEKGKDVELRCDPISGHTALYWYRQSLGQGLEFLIYFQGNSAPDKSGLPSDRFSAERTGGSVSTLTIQRTQQEDSAVYLCASSTVGETQYFGPGTRLLVL.

The genes are TRBV28 and TRBJ1-1; D gene unclear. The CDR3 length is 14 residues. V lost 6 bases to trimming and J lost 1 base, with 12 bases between them. Looked up from germline, CDR1 is MDHEN and CDR2 is SYDVKM. The CDR3 DNA is TGTGCCAGCAGCTACCTGTATGGGAACACTGAAGCTTTCTTT. Encoded protein: CASSYLYGNTEAFF.

V is TRBV29-1 and J is TRBJ2-5, with D possibly called TRBD1 or TRBD2 (6 bases each). The CDR3 contains 13 residues. V lost 4 bases to trimming and J lost 0 bases, with 9 bases between them. Germline V gene lookup returns CDR1 SQVTM and CDR2 ANQGSEA. CDR3 sequence (DNA): TGCAGCGTTGTGAGGGGGGACCAAGAGACCCAGTACTTC. It codes for CSVVRGDQETQYF.

This clonotype has only a few counts. V and J are TRBV6-5 and TRBJ1-2; D is uncertain. The V and J ends lost 3 bases and 0 bases respectively, with 14 bases between them. This CDR3 spans 16 amino acids. Looked up from germline, CDR1 is MNHEY and CDR2 is SVGAGI. Here the CDR3 reads CASSYGQGGANYGYTF. The CDR3 bases are TGTGCCAGCAGTTATGGCCAAGGCGGAGCTAACTATGGCTACACCTTC.